The 14 T cell receptor beta chains below all came from one sample that was sequenced in a study of read filtering for tumor transcriptome and immune sequencing. This library used about 360 ng RNA and molecular barcoded adaptors spanning alpha/delta and beta/gamma chains. TCRdb used MiXCR to reprocess the reads, holding one entry per CDR3 protein. The data hold over 800 distinct CDR3 sequences, with approximately 82% observed a single time. Sequenced input: a population of CD138-negative cells sorted from bone marrow. Receptors originate from a donor at least 40 years old with multiple myeloma. This table probably holds off-target reads from a library built for another chain.

This chain joins TRBV12-3 or TRBV12-4 and TRBJ2-1, with 7 bases that match TRBD1. The length of the CDR3 is 13 residues. The ends lost 11 bases at V and 5 bases at J; junction bases unmatched: 9. For the CDR3, the DNA is TGTGCCGGCGGACGGGACAGTCACAATGAGCAGTTCTTC. Amino acids: CAGGRDSHNEQFF.

V and J are TRBV7-8 and TRBJ1-5, with D tentatively TRBD1 (5 bases). The CDR3 consists of 14 residues. V lost 1 base, J lost 9 bases, and 13 bases lay in between. CDR1 and CDR2 from the germline V gene are SGHVS and FQNEAQ. CDR3 bases: TGTGCCAGCAGCTTAGGCGGGGGAGTCAGGCCCCAGCATTTT. Its protein product is CASSLGGGVRPQHF.

The DNA of the CDR3 is TGCAGTGCTACCGGACTACCCTCCGAGCAGTACTTC. It specifies CSATGLPSEQYF. The chain uses TRBV20-1 and TRBJ2-7; a weak D match, TRBD2 (6 bases). V was pared by 4 bases and J by 6 bases, with 13 bases between. This CDR3 has 12 amino acids. CDR1 and CDR2 (germline): DFQATT, SNEGSKA (reference sequence).

The chain is built from TRBV20-1 and TRBJ2-1, with TRBD2 matching over 9 bases. The CDR3 consists of 11 residues. Per germline, CDR1 DFQATT and CDR2 SNEGSKA (reference sequence). V lost 3 bases and J lost 10; bases outside the gene matches: 1. Written as DNA, the CDR3 is TGCAGTGCTAGTAGCGGGGGAGAGCAGTTCTTC. The encoded protein is CSASSGGEQFF.

This clonotype occurred once. The DNA of the CDR3 is TGTGCCAGCAGTTTAGATCGGAATTCACCCCTCCACTTT. Amino acids: CASSLDRNSPLHF. V is TRBV28 and J is TRBJ1-1; D is uncertain. Judging by the DNA end, TRBJ1-6 fits better; the J call may be wrong. Per germline, CDR1 MDHEN and CDR2 SYDVKM. This CDR3 is 13 amino acids long.

The V and J genes are TRBV5-4 and TRBJ2-3, with D possibly called TRBD1 or TRBD2 (5 bases each). In germline, CDR1 is SGHNT, CDR2 YYREEE (reference sequence). The V end was cut by 0 bases, the J end by 5 bases, with 16 bases between. The CDR3 is 16 amino acids. The CDR3 nucleotides read TGTGCCAGCAGCTTGGAAACGGGGCCCCGTGGAGATACGCAGTATTTT. Translation: CASSLETGPRGDTQYF.

The rearrangement joins TRBV5-5 to TRBJ2-3; TRBD2 agrees at 8 bases. The CDR3 runs to 14 residues. V was pared by 0 bases and J by 8 bases, with 5 bases of the junction left unmatched. CDR1 and CDR2 (germline): SGHKS, YYEKEE (reference sequence). The CDR3 nucleotides are TGTGCCAGCAGCTTGGAAGCGGGAGAAGCTACGCAGTATTTT. Its protein is CASSLEAGEATQYF.

This clonotype was counted between two and nine times. The chain uses TRBV15 and TRBJ2-5; D is undetermined. Between the trimmed V and J ends, which lost 1 base and 3 bases, there was a span of 9 bases. This CDR3 has 14 residues. In germline, CDR1 is LNHNV, CDR2 YYDKDF (reference sequence). The DNA of the CDR3 is TGTGCCACCAGCAGAGGGTCGGCGGAAGAGACCCAGTACTTC. Its protein is CATSRGSAEETQYF. The full variable domain, completed using reference TRBV15 and TRBJ2-5, is DAMVIQNPRYQVTQFGKPVTLSCSQTLNHNVMYWYQQKSSQAPKLLFHYYDKDFNNEADTPDNFQSRRPNTSFCFLDIRSPGLGDTAMYLCATSRGSAEETQYFGPGTRLLVL.

The V gene is TRBV7-2, the J gene TRBJ2-3; no definite D call. Germline V gene lookup returns CDR1 SGHTA and CDR2 FQGNSA. The CDR3 contains 13 residues. Trimming cost V 1 base and J 7 bases, with 9 bases left between them. The CDR3 spells CASSLGPRNTQYF. The CDR3 region has the DNA TGTGCCAGCAGCTTAGGGCCGAGAAATACGCAGTATTTT.

The J gene is TRBJ2-1, the V gene TRBV25-1, with 7 bases matching TRBD1. The V gene's germline CDR1 is MGHDK and CDR2 SYGVNS. V trimming: 7 bases; J trimming: 8 bases; junction bases outside the gene matches: 2. The CDR3 sequence is 11 residues long. The CDR3 sequence: CASNQGDEQFF. DNA of the CDR3: TGTGCCAGCAACCAGGGGGATGAGCAGTTCTTC. Full variable domain (remainder filled in from reference TRBV25-1 and TRBJ2-1): EADIYQTPRYLVIGTGKKITLECSQTMGHDKMYWYQQDPGMELHLIHYSYGVNSTEKGDLSSESTVSRIRTEHFPLTLESARPSHTSQYLCASNQGDEQFFGPGTRLTVL.

This clonotype appeared a few times. CDR3 in DNA: TGTGCCAGCAGTTACTCGACTTCCGGGACTGAGGAGCAGTTCTTC. Protein sequence: CASSYSTSGTEEQFF. V usage is TRBV6-2 or TRBV6-3 and J usage is TRBJ2-1; tentatively, D is TRBD2 (6 bases). Germline V CDR1 and CDR2: MNHEY, SVGEGT. The CDR3 runs 15 residues. V lost 0 bases to trimming and J lost 10 bases, with 16 bases between them.

The chain couples TRBV2 to TRBJ1-5; D remains unclear. The CDR3 totals 14 residues. Germline V gene data show CDR1 as SNHLY and CDR2 as FYNNEI. V lost 8 bases, J lost 4 bases, and 15 bases lay in between. CDR3 loop: CASSDTGGNQPQHF. Here the CDR3 DNA reads TGTGCCAGCTCCGACACCGGTGGTAATCAGCCCCAGCATTTT.

In its sample, this clonotype was seen a few times. The CDR3 loop reads CSAPLYRAYEQFF. Written as DNA, the CDR3 is TGCAGTGCCCCACTTTACAGGGCTTATGAGCAGTTCTTC. This sequence joins TRBV20-1 and TRBJ2-1, with a possible D match to TRBD1 (6 bases). V was clipped by 6 bases and J by 8 bases, with 17 bases between them. In germline, CDR1 is DFQATT, CDR2 SNEGSKA (reference sequence). The CDR3 consists of 13 residues.

This chain connects TRBV20-1 to TRBJ1-5; possible D gene TRBD1, 6 bases. Deletions cut 5 bases from V and 0 bases from J, with 11 bases between. CDR1 and CDR2 from the germline V gene are DFQATT and SNEGSKA (reference sequence). CDR3 length: 14 residues. The CDR3 spells CSASQGYSNQPQHF. The CDR3, as DNA: TGCAGTGCTTCACAGGGTTATAGCAATCAGCCCCAGCATTTT.